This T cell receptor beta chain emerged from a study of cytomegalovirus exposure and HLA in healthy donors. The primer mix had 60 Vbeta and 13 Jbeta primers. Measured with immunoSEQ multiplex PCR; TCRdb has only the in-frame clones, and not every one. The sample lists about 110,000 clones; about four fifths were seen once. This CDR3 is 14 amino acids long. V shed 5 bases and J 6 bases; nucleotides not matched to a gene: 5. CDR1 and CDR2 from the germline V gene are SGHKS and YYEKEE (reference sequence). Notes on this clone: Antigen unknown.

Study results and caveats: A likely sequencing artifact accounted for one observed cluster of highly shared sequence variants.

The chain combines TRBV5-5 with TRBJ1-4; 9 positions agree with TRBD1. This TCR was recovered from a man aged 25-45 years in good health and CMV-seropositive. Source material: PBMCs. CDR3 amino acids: CASRLTGGHEKLFF. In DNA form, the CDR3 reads TGTGCCAGCAGATTGACAGGGGGGCATGAAAAACTGTTTTTT.